This TCR beta chain was documented in a study of T-cell memory formation after mild COVID-19 (dated by TCRdb to 2020 to 2022). As for the study more broadly: TCR sequence clusters from the two donors were largely donor specific. Longitudinal TCRalpha and TCRbeta repertoire sequencing tracked T-cell clones expanding and contracting after mild COVID-19 in two donors. The cohort comprised two young, previously healthy adult volunteers, one female and one male. Results the study describes overall, beyond this receptor: The second-wave clones that peaked on day 37 were not confirmed to be SARS-CoV-2 specific. Contracting CD4+ clones were found mainly in CM and EM memory subsets, while CD8+ clones were enriched in EMRA. Only a couple of mild cases were covered by the study, and larger cohorts that include severe cases with pre-infection samples were considered necessary. Some responding clones were found in pre-infection memory, which suggests that pre-existing cross-reactive memory T cells took part in the SARS-CoV-2 response. From day 15 to 85, contracting clones showed balanced CD4/CD8 phenotypes, whereas a second wave of clones that expanded from day 15 to 37 leaned towards CD4+.

Instrument on record: Illumina NovaSeq 6000. cDNA libraries for TCRalpha and TCRbeta were prepared by 5'RACE using constant-segment primers, with sample barcodes and unique molecular identifiers added. Trizol reagent was used to extract RNA from every sample. The libraries were amplified in two PCR steps, and the second step added a second sample barcode and Illumina TruSeq adapters. The libraries were sequenced on an Illumina NovaSeq using 2 x 150 bp paired-end reads. Turning to the authors' computational methods: The reads were demultiplexed and collapsed into UMI-guided consensus sequences using migec v1.2.7. Using mixcr v2.1.11, the UMI consensuses were aligned to TRA and TRB V and J templates and assembled into clonotypes. A clonotype was counted as expanded or contracted only if both edgeR and NoisET called the change significant, with noise models trained on biological replicates. edgeR calls used a false discovery rate-adjusted p below 0.01 and a log2 fold-change threshold of 1. As an exploratory analysis of dynamics, max-normalized trajectories of the 1000 most abundant clonotypes were examined by PCA with hierarchical clustering. Separately sequenced CD4+ and CD8+ repertoires were used to assign a CD4 or CD8 phenotype to each responding clone. The public reads were reprocessed in TCRdb via fastp at Q25 and MiXCR, keeping in-frame beta chains. Rows matching on CDR3 protein sequence are summarized as one entry with the most common DNA and genes. The V and J calls, along with clone size, are taken from TCRdb and not from the paper's own processing. This sample has approximately 400,000 distinct CDR3 sequences in its table, and 20% to 25% of those were observed once. The biggest ten clones account for around 8.7% of the sample.

Ficoll-Paque density gradient centrifugation was used to isolate PBMCs. Sequences DFQATT (CDR1) and SNEGSKA (CDR2) are obtained from the germline V gene (reference sequence). V is pared back by 3 bases and J by 8 bases, with 13 bases lying between the germline termini. The CDR3 spans 13 residues, from the cysteine through the phenylalanine. The DNA shown is the 39-base CDR3, in frame from base 1. A word on this clonotype: Its antigen remains undetermined. Base qualities are not provided; no much larger clone lies one nucleotide away.

The TCR originated in an adult woman who had mild COVID-19 (a few samples of this study predate the infection). The sample titles of this study are shuffled in the database, so cell type and time point are left out; the donor was told from shared clones. Recombination linked TRBV20-1 to TRBJ1-4; no D gene call is confident. The sequenced material came from PBMCs or a T cell subset sorted from them (not recorded which). The CDR3 corresponds to CSASPAGREKLFF. The sequence in DNA is TGCAGTGCTAGTCCGGCAGGTCGGGAAAAACTGTTTTTT.